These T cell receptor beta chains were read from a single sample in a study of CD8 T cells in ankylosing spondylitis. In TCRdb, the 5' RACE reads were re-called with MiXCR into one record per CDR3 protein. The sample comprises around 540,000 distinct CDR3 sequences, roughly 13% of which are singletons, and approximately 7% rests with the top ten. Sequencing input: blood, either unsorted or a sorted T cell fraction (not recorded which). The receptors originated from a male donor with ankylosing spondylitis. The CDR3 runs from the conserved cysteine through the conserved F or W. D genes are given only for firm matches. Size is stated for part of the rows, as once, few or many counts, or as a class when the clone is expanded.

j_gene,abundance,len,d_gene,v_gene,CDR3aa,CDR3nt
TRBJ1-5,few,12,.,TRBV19,CASSINFGLVHF,TGTGCCAGTAGCATCAACTTTGGCTTAGTGCATTTT
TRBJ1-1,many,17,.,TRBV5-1,CASSLFLPGAGGTEAFF,TGCGCCAGCAGCTTATTTCTCCCGGGGGCCGGAGGCACTGAAGCTTTCTTT
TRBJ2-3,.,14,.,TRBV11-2,CASSASGLWHTQYF,TGTGCCAGCAGCGCCTCGGGACTTTGGCATACGCAGTATTTT
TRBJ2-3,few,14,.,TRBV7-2,CASSLDWATDTQYF,TGTGCCAGCAGCTTGGACTGGGCCACAGATACGCAGTATTTT
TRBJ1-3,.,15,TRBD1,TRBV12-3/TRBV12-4,CASSYRGRLGNTIYF,TGTGCCAGCAGTTACAGGGGGCGGTTGGGAAACACCATATATTTT
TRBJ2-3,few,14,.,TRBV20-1,CSETPGTSEDTQYF,TGCAGTGAAACCCCGGGGACCTCTGAAGATACGCAGTATTTT
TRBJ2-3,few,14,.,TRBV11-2,CASSLGIMTDTQYF,TGTGCCAGCAGCTTAGGTATTATGACAGATACGCAGTATTTT
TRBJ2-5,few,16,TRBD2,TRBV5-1,CASSPWTRVQEETQYF,TGCGCCAGCAGCCCGTGGACTAGGGTTCAGGAAGAGACCCAGTACTTC
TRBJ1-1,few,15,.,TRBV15,CATSRVRQGLSEAFF,TGTGCCACCAGCAGAGTCCGGCAGGGTTTGAGTGAAGCTTTCTTT
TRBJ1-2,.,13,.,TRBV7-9,CASPNYETHGYTF,TGTGCCAGCCCTAACTATGAAACGCATGGCTACACCTTC
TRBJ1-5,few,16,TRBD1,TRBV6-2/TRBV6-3,CASSPGQVFSNQPQHF,TGTGCCAGCTCTCCGGGACAGGTTTTTAGCAATCAGCCCCAGCATTTT
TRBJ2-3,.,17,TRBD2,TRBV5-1,CASSPGTSGLYTDTQYF,TGCGCCAGCAGCCCCGGGACTAGCGGACTGTACACAGATACGCAGTATTTT
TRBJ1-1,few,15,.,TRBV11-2,CASSLALGSGPEAFF,TGTGCCAGCAGCTTAGCTCTCGGGTCCGGACCTGAAGCTTTCTTT
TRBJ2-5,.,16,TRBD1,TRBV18,CASSLAGTGVEETQYF,TGTGCCAGCTCACTGGCCGGGACAGGTGTCGAAGAGACCCAGTACTTC
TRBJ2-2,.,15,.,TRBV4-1,CASSLSHSNTGELFF,TGCGCCAGCAGCCTTTCCCACTCGAACACCGGGGAGCTGTTTTTT
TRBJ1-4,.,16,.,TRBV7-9,CASSSYRGATNEKLFF,TGTGCCAGCAGCTCCTACCGGGGAGCAACTAATGAAAAACTGTTTTTT
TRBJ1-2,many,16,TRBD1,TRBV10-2,CASSEAGGGPNYGYTF,TGCGCCAGCAGTGAGGCAGGGGGCGGCCCTAACTATGGCTACACCTTC
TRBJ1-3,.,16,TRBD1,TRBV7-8,CASSLIWTGAGNTIYF,TGTGCCAGCAGCTTAATATGGACAGGGGCTGGAAACACCATATATTTT
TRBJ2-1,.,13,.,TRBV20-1,CSAAGSSYNEQFF,TGCAGTGCCGCAGGCAGCTCCTACAATGAGCAGTTCTTC
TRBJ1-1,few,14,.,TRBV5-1,CASSLFGGVAEAFF,TGCGCCAGCAGCCTGTTCGGGGGCGTGGCTGAAGCTTTCTTT
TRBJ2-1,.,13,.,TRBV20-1,CSASRANGGEQFF,TGCAGTGCTAGCAGAGCGAACGGGGGTGAGCAGTTCTTC
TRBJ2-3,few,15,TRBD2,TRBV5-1,CASRTSGTSTDTQYF,TGCGCCAGCAGGACTAGCGGGACTAGCACAGATACGCAGTATTTT
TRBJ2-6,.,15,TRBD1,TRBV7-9,CASTDRATGANVLTF,TGTGCCAGCACGGACAGGGCGACGGGGGCCAACGTCCTGACTTTC